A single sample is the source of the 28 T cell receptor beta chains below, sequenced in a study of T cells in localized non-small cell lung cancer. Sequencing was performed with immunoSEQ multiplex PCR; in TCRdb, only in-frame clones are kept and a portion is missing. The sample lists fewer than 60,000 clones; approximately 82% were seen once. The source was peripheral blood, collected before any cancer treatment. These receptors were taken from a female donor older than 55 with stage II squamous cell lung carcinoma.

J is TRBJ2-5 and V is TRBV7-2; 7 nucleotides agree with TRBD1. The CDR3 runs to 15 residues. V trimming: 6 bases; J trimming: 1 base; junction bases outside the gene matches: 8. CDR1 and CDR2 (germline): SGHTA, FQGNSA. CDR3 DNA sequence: TGTGCCAGCAGTCTAGTTGACAGGGCCCAAGAGACCCAGTACTTC. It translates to CASSLVDRAQETQYF.

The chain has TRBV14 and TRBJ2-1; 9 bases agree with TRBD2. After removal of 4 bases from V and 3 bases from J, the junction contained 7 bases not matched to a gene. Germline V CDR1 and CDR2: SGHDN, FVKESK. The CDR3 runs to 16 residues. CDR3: CASSLISGGLYNEQFF. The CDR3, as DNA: TGTGCCAGCAGCCTGATCAGCGGGGGGCTCTACAATGAGCAGTTCTTC. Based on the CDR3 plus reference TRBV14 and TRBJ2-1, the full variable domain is EAGVTQFPSHSVIEKGQTVTLRCDPISGHDNLYWYRRVMGKEIKFLLHFVKESKQDESGMPNNRFLAERTGGTYSTLKVQPAELEDSGVYFCASSLISGGLYNEQFFGPGTRLTVL.

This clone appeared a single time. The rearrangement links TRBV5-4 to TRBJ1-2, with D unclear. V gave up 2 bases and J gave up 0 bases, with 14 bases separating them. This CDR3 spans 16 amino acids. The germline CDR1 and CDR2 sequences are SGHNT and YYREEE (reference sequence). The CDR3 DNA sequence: TGTGCCAGCAGCTTCCTAGAGGTGGACCCTAACTATGGCTACACCTTC. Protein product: CASSFLEVDPNYGYTF.

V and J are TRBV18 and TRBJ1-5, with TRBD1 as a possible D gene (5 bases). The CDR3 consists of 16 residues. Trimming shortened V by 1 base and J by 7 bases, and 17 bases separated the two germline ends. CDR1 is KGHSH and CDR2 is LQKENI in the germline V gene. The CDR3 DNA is TGTGCCAGCTCACCACTAGGCGGAATTAAGGGGCAGCCCCAGCATTTT. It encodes CASSPLGGIKGQPQHF.

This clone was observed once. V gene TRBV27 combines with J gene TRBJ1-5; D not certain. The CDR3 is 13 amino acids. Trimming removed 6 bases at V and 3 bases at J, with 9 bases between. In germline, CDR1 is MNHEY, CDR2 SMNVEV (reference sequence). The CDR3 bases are TGTGCCAGCAGGGCCGTCCCCAATCAGCCCCAGCATTTT. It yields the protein CASRAVPNQPQHF.

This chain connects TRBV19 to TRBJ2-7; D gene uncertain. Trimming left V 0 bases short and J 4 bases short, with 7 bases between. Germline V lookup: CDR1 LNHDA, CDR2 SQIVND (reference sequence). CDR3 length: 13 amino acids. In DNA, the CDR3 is TGTGCCAGTAGTATAGAGGACGGTTACGAGCAGTACTTC. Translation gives CASSIEDGYEQYF.

The CDR3 sequence is CASSLEGRLTEAFF. The CDR3 DNA sequence: TGTGCCAGCAGCTTGGAAGGGAGGTTGACTGAAGCTTTCTTT. The chain is built from TRBV5-8 and TRBJ1-1; D remains ambiguous. There are 14 residues in the CDR3. V dropped 0 bases and J dropped 5 bases, with 11 bases sitting between them. Germline V gene sequence: CDR1 SGHTS, CDR2 YDEGEE.

The chain's CDR3 is CASSFRQGSSYEQYF. CDR3 bases: TGCGCCAGCAGCTTCCGACAGGGGAGCTCCTACGAGCAGTACTTC. V and J are TRBV5-1 and TRBJ2-7; 8 bases agree with TRBD1. The CDR3 has 15 residues. CDR1 SGHRS and CDR2 YFSETQ come from the germline V gene. After removal of 2 bases from V and 0 bases from J, the junction contained 4 bases not matched to a gene.

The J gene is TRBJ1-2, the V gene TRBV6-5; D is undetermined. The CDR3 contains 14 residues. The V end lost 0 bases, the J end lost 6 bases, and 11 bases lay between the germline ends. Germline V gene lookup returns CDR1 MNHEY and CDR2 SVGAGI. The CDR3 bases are TGTGCCAGCAGTTACTCTGGGGTCAACGATGGCTACACCTTC. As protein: CASSYSGVNDGYTF.

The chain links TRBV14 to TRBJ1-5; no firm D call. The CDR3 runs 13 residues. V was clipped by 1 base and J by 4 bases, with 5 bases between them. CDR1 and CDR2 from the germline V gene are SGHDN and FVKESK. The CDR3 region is CASSQGINQPQHF. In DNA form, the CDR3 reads TGTGCCAGCAGCCAAGGGATTAATCAGCCCCAGCATTTT.

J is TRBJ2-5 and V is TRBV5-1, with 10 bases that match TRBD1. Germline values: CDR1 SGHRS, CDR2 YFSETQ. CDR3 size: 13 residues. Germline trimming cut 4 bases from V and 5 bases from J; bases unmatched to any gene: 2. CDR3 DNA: TGCGCCAGCAGCCCGGGACAGGGGGAGACCCAGTACTTC. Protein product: CASSPGQGETQYF.

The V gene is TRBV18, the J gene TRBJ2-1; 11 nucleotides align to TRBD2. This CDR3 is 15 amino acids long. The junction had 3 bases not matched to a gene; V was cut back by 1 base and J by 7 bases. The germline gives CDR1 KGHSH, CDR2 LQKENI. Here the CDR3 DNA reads TGTGCCAGCTCACCACTAGCGGGGGGGCCTAATGAGCAGTTCTTC. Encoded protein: CASSPLAGGPNEQFF.

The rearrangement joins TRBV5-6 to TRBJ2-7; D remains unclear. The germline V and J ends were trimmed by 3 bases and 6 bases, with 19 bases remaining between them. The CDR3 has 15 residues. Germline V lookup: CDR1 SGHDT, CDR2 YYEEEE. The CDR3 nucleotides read TGTGCCAGCAGCTGGCGCTGGTCCCCCGGAGCCGAGCAGTACTTC. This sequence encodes CASSWRWSPGAEQYF.

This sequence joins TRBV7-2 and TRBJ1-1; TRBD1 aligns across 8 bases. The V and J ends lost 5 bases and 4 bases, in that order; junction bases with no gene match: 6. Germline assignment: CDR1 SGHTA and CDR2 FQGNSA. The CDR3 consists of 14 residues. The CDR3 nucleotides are TGTGCCAGCAGCGACCAGGGGGCGACCACTGAAGCTTTCTTT. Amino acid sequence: CASSDQGATTEAFF. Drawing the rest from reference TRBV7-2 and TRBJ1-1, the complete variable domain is GAGVSQSPSNKVTEKGKDVELRCDPISGHTALYWYRQSLGQGLEFLIYFQGNSAPDKSGLPSDRFSAERTGGSVSTLTIQRTQQEDSAVYLCASSDQGATTEAFFGQGTRLTVV.

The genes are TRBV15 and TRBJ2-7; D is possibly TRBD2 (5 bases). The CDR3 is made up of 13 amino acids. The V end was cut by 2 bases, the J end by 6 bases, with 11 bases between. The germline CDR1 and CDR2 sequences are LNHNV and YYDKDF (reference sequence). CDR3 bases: TGTGCCACCAGCAGAAGACAAGGGAGCGAGCAGTACTTC. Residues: CATSRRQGSEQYF.

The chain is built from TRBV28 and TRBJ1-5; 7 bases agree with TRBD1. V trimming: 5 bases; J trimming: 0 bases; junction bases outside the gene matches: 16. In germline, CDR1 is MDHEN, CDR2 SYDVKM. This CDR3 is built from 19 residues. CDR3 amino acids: CASSQQGPTHLYSNQPQHF. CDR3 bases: TGTGCCAGCAGTCAACAGGGGCCCACTCATCTTTATAGCAATCAGCCCCAGCATTTT.

CDR3 sequence reads: CASSLTQGADIQYF. CDR3 in DNA: TGTGCCAGCAGCTTAACACAGGGAGCGGACATTCAGTACTTC. The V gene is TRBV7-9, the J gene TRBJ2-4; D may be TRBD1 (6 bases). The CDR3 has 14 residues. The germline V gene encodes CDR1 SEHNR and CDR2 FQNEAQ (reference sequence). V was pared by 2 bases and J by 8 bases, with 13 bases between.

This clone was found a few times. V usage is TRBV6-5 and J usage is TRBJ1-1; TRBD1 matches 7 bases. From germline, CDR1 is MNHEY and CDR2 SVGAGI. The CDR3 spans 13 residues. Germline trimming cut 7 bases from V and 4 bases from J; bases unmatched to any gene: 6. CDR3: CASMRSGGTEAFF. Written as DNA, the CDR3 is TGTGCCAGCATGAGGTCAGGGGGCACTGAAGCTTTCTTT.

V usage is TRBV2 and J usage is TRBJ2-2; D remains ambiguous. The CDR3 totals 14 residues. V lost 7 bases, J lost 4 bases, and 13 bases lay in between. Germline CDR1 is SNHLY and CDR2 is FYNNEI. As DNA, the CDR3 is TGTGCCAGCATGGCCAAAGCGCCCACCGGGGAGCTGTTTTTT. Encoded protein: CASMAKAPTGELFF.

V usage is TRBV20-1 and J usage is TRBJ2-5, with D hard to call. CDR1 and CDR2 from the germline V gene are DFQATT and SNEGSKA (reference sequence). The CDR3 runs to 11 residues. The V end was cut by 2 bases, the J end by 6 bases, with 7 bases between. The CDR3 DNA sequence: TGCAGTGCTAGAACGACTCAGACCCAGTACTTC. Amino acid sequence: CSARTTQTQYF.

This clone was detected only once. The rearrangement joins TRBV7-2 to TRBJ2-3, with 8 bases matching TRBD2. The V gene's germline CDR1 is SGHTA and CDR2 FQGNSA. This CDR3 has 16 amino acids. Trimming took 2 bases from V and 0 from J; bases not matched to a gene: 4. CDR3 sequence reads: CASSLSGGGSTDTQYF. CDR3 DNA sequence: TGTGCCAGCAGCTTAAGTGGCGGGGGGAGCACAGATACGCAGTATTTT. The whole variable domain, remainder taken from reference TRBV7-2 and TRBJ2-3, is GAGVSQSPSNKVTEKGKDVELRCDPISGHTALYWYRQSLGQGLEFLIYFQGNSAPDKSGLPSDRFSAERTGGSVSTLTIQRTQQEDSAVYLCASSLSGGGSTDTQYFGPGTRLTVL.

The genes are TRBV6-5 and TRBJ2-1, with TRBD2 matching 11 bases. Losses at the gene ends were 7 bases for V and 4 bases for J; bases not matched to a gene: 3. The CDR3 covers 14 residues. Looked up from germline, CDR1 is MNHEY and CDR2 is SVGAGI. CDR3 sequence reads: CASTRTSGYNEQFF. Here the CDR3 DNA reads TGTGCCAGCACTCGGACTAGCGGGTACAATGAGCAGTTCTTC.

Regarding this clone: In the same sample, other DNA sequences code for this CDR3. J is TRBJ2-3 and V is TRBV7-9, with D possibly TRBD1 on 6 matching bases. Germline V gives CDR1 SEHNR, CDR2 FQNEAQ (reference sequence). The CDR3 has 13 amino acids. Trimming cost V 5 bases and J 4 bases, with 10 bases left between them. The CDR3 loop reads CASSPRGPDTQYF. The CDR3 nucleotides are TGTGCCAGCAGCCCCAGGGGTCCAGATACGCAGTATTTT.

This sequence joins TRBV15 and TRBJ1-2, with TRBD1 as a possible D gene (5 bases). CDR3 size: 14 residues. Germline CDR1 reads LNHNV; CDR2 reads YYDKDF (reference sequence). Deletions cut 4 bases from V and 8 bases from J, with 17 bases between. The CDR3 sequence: CATSMSRGARGYTF. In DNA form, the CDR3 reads TGTGCCACCAGCATGAGTCGAGGGGCGCGAGGCTACACCTTC.

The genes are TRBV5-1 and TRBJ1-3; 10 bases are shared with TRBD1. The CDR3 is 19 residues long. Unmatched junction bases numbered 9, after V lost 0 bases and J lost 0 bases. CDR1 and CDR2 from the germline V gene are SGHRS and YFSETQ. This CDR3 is CASSLAGDRGQVSGNTIYF. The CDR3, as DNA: TGCGCCAGCAGCTTGGCTGGCGACAGGGGGCAGGTCTCTGGAAACACCATATATTTT.

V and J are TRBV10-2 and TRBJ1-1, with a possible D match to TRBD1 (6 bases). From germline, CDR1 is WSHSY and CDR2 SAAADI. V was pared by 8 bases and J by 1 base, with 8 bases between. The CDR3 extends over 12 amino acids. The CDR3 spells CASEGGNTEAFF. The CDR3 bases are TGCGCCAGCGAGGGGGGGAACACTGAAGCTTTCTTT.

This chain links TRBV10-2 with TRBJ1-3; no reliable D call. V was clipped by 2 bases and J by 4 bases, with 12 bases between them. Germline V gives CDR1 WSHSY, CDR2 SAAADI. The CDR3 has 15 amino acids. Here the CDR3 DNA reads TGCGCCAGCAGTGAGGCCCCGAGGCGGGGAAACACCATATATTTT. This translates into CASSEAPRRGNTIYF.

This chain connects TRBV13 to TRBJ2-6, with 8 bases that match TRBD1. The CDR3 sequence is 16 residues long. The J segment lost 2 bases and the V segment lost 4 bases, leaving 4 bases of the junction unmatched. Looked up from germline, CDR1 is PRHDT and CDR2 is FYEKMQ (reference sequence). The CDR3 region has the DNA TGTGCCAGCAGCTCGTTCAGGGGGCCTGGGGCCAACGTCCTGACTTTC. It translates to CASSSFRGPGANVLTF. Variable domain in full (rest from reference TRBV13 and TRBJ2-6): AAGVIQSPRHLIKEKRETATLKCYPIPRHDTVYWYQQGPGQDPQFLISFYEKMQSDKGSIPDRFSAQQFSDYHSELNMSSLELGDSALYFCASSSFRGPGANVLTFGAGSRLTVL.